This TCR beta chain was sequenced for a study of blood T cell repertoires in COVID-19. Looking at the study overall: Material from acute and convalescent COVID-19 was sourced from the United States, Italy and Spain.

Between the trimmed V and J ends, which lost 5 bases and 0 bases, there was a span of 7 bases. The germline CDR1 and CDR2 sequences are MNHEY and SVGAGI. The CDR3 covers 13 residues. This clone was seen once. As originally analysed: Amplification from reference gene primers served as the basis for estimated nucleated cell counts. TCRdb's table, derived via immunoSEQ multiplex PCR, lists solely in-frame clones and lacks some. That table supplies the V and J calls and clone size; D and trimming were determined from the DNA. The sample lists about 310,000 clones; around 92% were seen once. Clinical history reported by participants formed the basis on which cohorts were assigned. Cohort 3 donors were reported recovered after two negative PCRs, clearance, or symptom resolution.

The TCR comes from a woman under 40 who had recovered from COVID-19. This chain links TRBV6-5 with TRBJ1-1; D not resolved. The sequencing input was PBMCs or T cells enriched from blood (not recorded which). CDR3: CASSQQLNTEAFF. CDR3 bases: TGTGCCAGCAGTCAACAGTTGAACACTGAAGCTTTCTTT.